This T cell receptor (beta chain) was obtained from a study of patients and donors after allogeneic stem cell transplantation. The V gene lost 11 bases and the J gene lost 1 base, with 12 bases spanning the gap. The CDR3 spans 13 residues. MiXCR, applied by TCRdb to the RT-PCR reads, yields one record per CDR3 protein. Here the sample spans some 880,000 distinct CDR3 sequences, approximately 18% being singletons. The specimen was blood, either unsorted or a sorted T cell fraction (not recorded which). The chain carries TRBV12-3 or TRBV12-4 and TRBJ1-3; D is perhaps TRBD1 (5 bases). The TCR was taken from a human donor who was either an allogeneic HSCT recipient or a stem cell or donor lymphocyte infusion donor (not recorded which). It is not recorded whose cells these are; they may come from a transplant donor. This chain's CDR3 is CAGTGRSGNTIYF. As DNA, the CDR3 is TGTGCCGGGACTGGGCGATCTGGAAACACCATATATTTT.